This paragraph reports one T cell receptor (beta chain). The PCR had 60 Vbeta and 13 Jbeta primers. The assay was immunoSEQ multiplex PCR, and TCRdb's table has in-frame clones only and misses some. The table records 90,000 to 150,000 clones, more than 70% of them present only once. The data belong to a study of cytomegalovirus exposure and HLA in healthy donors. At the level of the study: The Caucasian-associated ancestry cluster held 65% to 85% of some 420 genotyped donors.

The CDR3 is 14 residues long. CDR1 and CDR2 from the germline V gene are LNHDA and SQIVND (reference sequence). J gave up 1 base and V 8 bases, and 6 bases lay outside the gene matches. The gene calls are TRBV19 and TRBJ1-1; 8 bases align to TRBD1. The TCR originated in a man between 45 and 60 years old in good health and CMV-seropositive. What was sequenced was PBMCs. CDR3 nucleotides: TGTGCCAGTCGCCGGGACAGGACGAACACTGAAGCTTTCTTT. Its protein product is CASRRDRTNTEAFF.